Sequencing of this T cell receptor (beta chain) was carried out in a study of cytomegalovirus exposure and HLA in healthy donors. Study results and limitations: Several V segments, TRBV6-2 and TRBV6-3 among them, could not be told apart and were dropped. In a later analysis, donors in an Asian-associated ancestry cluster reportedly had fewer N-insertions in productive TCRs than the cohort mean. A previous analysis found most TCR beta V segments productive roughly 87% or roughly 30% of the time. Differences between HLA loci emerged in a later analysis of TCR association rates, with DRB1 most and HLA-C fewest.

With 60 Vbeta and 13 Jbeta primers, the PCR was carried out. Produced via immunoSEQ multiplex PCR; TCRdb's table is partial and in-frame only. The repertoire holds some 160,000 clones, with roughly 82% as singletons. This CDR3 has 14 amino acids. V lost 4 bases and J 8 bases, leaving 16 bases between the germline ends. From germline, CDR1 is SGHRS and CDR2 YFSETQ. On this clone itself: The antigen remains unidentified.

This TCR came from a young woman in good health and CMV-seronegative. Material for sequencing was PBMCs. J is TRBJ2-1 and V is TRBV5-1; perhaps TRBD1 as D (6 bases). The CDR3 DNA is TGCGCCAGCAGCGGCCGACGACAGGACGATGAGCAGTTCTTC. Amino acids: CASSGRRQDDEQFF.